The 20 T cell receptor beta chains reported below all come from one sample, sequenced in a study of blood T cell repertoires in COVID-19. Here immunoSEQ multiplex PCR was the method, and the copy in TCRdb shows in-frame clones only, minus some. The table includes under 250,000 clones, just under 90% detected once. The sequenced sample consisted of PBMCs or T cells enriched from blood (not recorded which). The receptors stem from a woman in her twenties or thirties with acute COVID-19.

This clone has a handful of counts. The rearrangement links TRBV24-1 to TRBJ2-1; 8 nucleotides match TRBD1. Germline trimming cut 7 bases from V and 0 bases from J; bases unmatched to any gene: 13. Per the germline V gene, CDR1 is KGHDR and CDR2 is SFDVKD. The CDR3 spans 18 residues. CDR3 coding DNA: TGTGCCACCAGCTCCGGGACAGGTGAACACTTCTCCTACAATGAGCAGTTCTTC. Translation gives CATSSGTGEHFSYNEQFF.

The chain links TRBV9 to TRBJ2-5; D is possibly TRBD1 (6 bases). This CDR3 spans 12 amino acids. The germline V gene has CDR1 SGDLS and CDR2 YYNGEE. Trimming stripped 3 bases from V and 5 bases from J, with 8 bases between. The CDR3 spells CASSAQGETQYF. In DNA form, the CDR3 reads TGTGCCAGCAGCGCCCAGGGGGAGACCCAGTACTTC.

This chain links TRBV29-1 with TRBJ1-1, with TRBD1 as a possible D gene (6 bases). CDR3 length: 14 amino acids. Trimming cost V 5 bases and J 0 bases, with 13 bases left between them. Germline V CDR1 and CDR2: SQVTM, ANQGSEA. This chain's CDR3 is CSVQGHSMNTEAFF. CDR3 in DNA: TGCAGCGTTCAGGGACATAGCATGAACACTGAAGCTTTCTTT.

Note on this clone: A junction boundary mismatches the germline segment, possibly from a read error. The chain is built from TRBV6-1 and TRBJ1-2, with 9 bases identical to TRBD1. Germline V CDR1 and CDR2: MNHNS, SASEGT. This CDR3 comprises 15 residues. In DNA, the CDR3 is TGTGCCAGCAGCGAAGGGACAGGGCTGCGTGATGGCTACACCTTC. Its protein is CASSEGTGLRDGYTF.

The CDR3 nucleotides read TGTGCCAGCTCACCGCGGGGGGAAGGTACGCAGTATTTT. It codes for CASSPRGEGTQYF. The genes are TRBV18 and TRBJ2-3, with 8 bases lining up with TRBD2. V trimming: 3 bases; J trimming: 8 bases; junction bases outside the gene matches: 4. Germline CDR1 KGHSH, CDR2 LQKENI. CDR3 size: 13 residues.

The chain joins TRBV19 to TRBJ1-5; a weak D match, TRBD1 (6 bases). Looked up from germline, CDR1 is LNHDA and CDR2 is SQIVND (reference sequence). The CDR3 has 14 residues. V lost 5 bases, J lost 2 bases, and 10 bases lay in between. DNA for the CDR3: TGTGCCAGTAGTTGGGGGCGCGGCAATCAGCCCCAGCATTTT. Protein: CASSWGRGNQPQHF.

The gene calls are TRBV4-3 and TRBJ2-6; 8 nucleotides agree with TRBD2. The CDR3 has 21 residues. V trimming: 0 bases; J trimming: 1 base; junction bases outside the gene matches: 14. The germline V gene has CDR1 LGHNA and CDR2 YSLEER. CDR3 in DNA: TGCGCCAGCAGCCAAGAGCCCCAGGCCCGGGGGGGTCTATCTGGGGCCAACGTCCTGACTTTC. Protein sequence: CASSQEPQARGGLSGANVLTF.

The chain combines TRBV2 with TRBJ1-2, with a tentative D call TRBD1 (5 bases). The CDR3 runs to 14 residues. CDR1 SNHLY and CDR2 FYNNEI come from the germline V gene. The V end was cut by 9 bases, the J end by 0 bases, with 14 bases between. As DNA, the CDR3 is TGTGCCAGTCTCCGACAGATTACTAACTATGGCTACACCTTC. This translates into CASLRQITNYGYTF.

The chain joins TRBV3-1 (or the pseudogene TRBV3-2) to TRBJ2-3; 8 nucleotides line up with TRBD2. This CDR3 spans 18 amino acids. V lost 0 bases and J lost 3; bases outside the gene matches: 11. CDR1 and CDR2 from the germline V gene are LGHDT and YNNKEL (reference sequence). CDR3 sequence: CASSQDPRTSPNTDTQYF. CDR3 DNA sequence: TGTGCCAGCAGCCAAGATCCTCGGACTAGCCCGAATACAGATACGCAGTATTTT.

This chain links TRBV15 with TRBJ2-2; 9 bases are a match to TRBD1. There are 17 residues in the CDR3. The germline V gene encodes CDR1 LNHNV and CDR2 YYDKDF (reference sequence). V was pared by 5 bases and J by 1 base, with 8 bases of the junction left unmatched. The CDR3 protein is CATSGHLGQGNTGELFF. CDR3 coding DNA: TGTGCCACCAGCGGACACCTGGGACAGGGGAACACCGGGGAGCTGTTTTTT.

This sequence joins TRBV5-6 and TRBJ1-2; D is unresolved. The V gene lost 1 base and the J gene lost 8 bases, with 15 bases spanning the gap. The germline V gene encodes CDR1 SGHDT and CDR2 YYEEEE. CDR3 length equals 14 residues. Written as DNA, the CDR3 is TGTGCCAGCAGCTTGATGGGATGGGAGCGGGGCTACACCTTC. Its translation is CASSLMGWERGYTF.

This clone has more than one count but fewer than ten. The chain links TRBV18 to TRBJ1-1; 7 positions agree with TRBD1. The V and J ends lost 0 bases and 5 bases, in that order; junction bases with no gene match: 12. CDR1 is KGHSH, CDR2 LQKENI, per germline. The CDR3 sequence is 17 residues long. This CDR3 reads CASSPPDRRGRGTEAFF. Here the CDR3 DNA reads TGTGCCAGCTCACCACCGGATCGGAGGGGGCGAGGGACTGAAGCTTTCTTT.

The chain has TRBV10-3 and TRBJ2-7; 12 bases are a match to TRBD2. The CDR3 extends over 16 amino acids. Germline CDR1 and CDR2: ENHRY and SYGVKD. J lost 6 bases, V lost 2 bases, and 8 bases had no gene match. Here the CDR3 reads CAISEAASGGGLEQYF. In nucleotides, the CDR3 is TGTGCCATCAGTGAGGCGGCTAGCGGGGGGGGGCTCGAGCAGTACTTC.

The chain joins TRBV2 to TRBJ1-4; D is unclear. This CDR3 has 14 residues. V was shortened by 7 bases and J by 6 bases, with 15 bases between the two germline ends. Germline V gene sequence: CDR1 SNHLY, CDR2 FYNNEI. CDR3 nucleotides: TGTGCCAGCACCAGAGGGAGAAGAGATGAAAAACTGTTTTTT. Its translation: CASTRGRRDEKLFF.

This chain uses TRBV19 with TRBJ1-2; perhaps TRBD1 as D (5 bases). CDR3 size: 15 residues. Germline CDR1 and CDR2: LNHDA and SQIVND (reference sequence). Trimming cost V 9 bases and J 8 bases, with 25 bases left between them. The CDR3 region has the DNA TGTGCCAGCTCTTTAAAGACAGCACTACCAAGGGGCTACACCTTC. It encodes CASSLKTALPRGYTF.

This sequence joins TRBV7-2 and TRBJ2-2, with TRBD1 identical over 10 bases. The CDR3 is 16 amino acids. J lost 5 bases, V lost 5 bases, and 8 bases had no gene match. The germline V gene has CDR1 SGHTA and CDR2 FQGNSA. CDR3 coding DNA: TGTGCCAGCAGCCCCCCGGGACAGGGGACTACCGGGGAGCTGTTTTTT. Encoded protein: CASSPPGQGTTGELFF.

The V call is TRBV6-5, the J call TRBJ2-7; 9 bases are shared with TRBD2. Trimming removed 7 bases from V and 2 bases from J; junction bases left unmatched: 3. CDR1 MNHEY and CDR2 SVGAGI come from the germline V gene. This CDR3 region has 13 residues. The CDR3 region is CASILAGPYEQYF. CDR3 sequence (DNA): TGTGCCAGCATCCTAGCGGGGCCCTACGAGCAGTACTTC.

The chain combines TRBV7-2 with TRBJ2-7; TRBD1 might be the D (6 bases). Germline CDR1 reads SGHTA; CDR2 reads FQGNSA. The CDR3 loop spans 12 amino acids. Trimming removed 4 bases from V and 5 bases from J, with 9 bases in between. CDR3 sequence: CASSWGPDEQYF. The CDR3 bases are TGTGCCAGCAGCTGGGGGCCGGACGAGCAGTACTTC.

This chain connects TRBV2 to TRBJ1-5, with D maybe TRBD1 (6 bases). This CDR3 comprises 12 residues. V lost 7 bases, J lost 5 bases, and 9 bases lay in between. From germline, CDR1 is SNHLY and CDR2 FYNNEI. DNA of the CDR3: TGTGCCAGCAACAGGGAGCATCAGCCCCAGCATTTT. Its translation is CASNREHQPQHF.

This chain uses TRBV6-4 with TRBJ1-1; no clear D gene. CDR1 and CDR2 from the germline V gene are MRHNA and SNTAGT. Trimming stripped 6 bases from V and 1 base from J, with 9 bases between. This CDR3 is 13 amino acids long. In DNA, the CDR3 is TGTGCCAGCAGGCAGACTCAGAACACTGAAGCTTTCTTT. This gives the protein CASRQTQNTEAFF.